Included here is one T cell receptor (beta chain) sequence, with context. The sample is drawn from a study of blood T cell repertoires in COVID-19. As handled by the study authors: The authors estimated nucleated cell counts from reference gene primer amplification. This table comes from immunoSEQ multiplex PCR, and its TCRdb copy is limited to in-frame clones, with some not included. V and J calls and clone size are as listed in that table; D and trimming were resolved from the DNA. The sample lists around 39,000 clones; roughly 80% were seen once. V lost 5 bases and J 1 base, leaving 9 bases between the germline ends. CDR1 is LNHNV, CDR2 YYDKDF, per germline (reference sequence). The CDR3 is 15 residues long.

This TCR came from a man aged 80 or over with active or convalescent COVID-19. Sequencing input: peripheral blood. This chain connects TRBV15 to TRBJ2-6; no clear D gene. The CDR3: CATSLRESGANVLTF. As DNA, the CDR3 is TGTGCCACCAGCCTTCGAGAATCTGGGGCCAACGTCCTGACTTTC.